Here is one TCR beta chain with its context. Its antigen is currently unknown. This specimen comes from a study of T cells in Graves' hyperthyroidism and ophthalmopathy. Overall study context: Peripheral blood draws took place at initial diagnosis, ahead of any treatment. Study-wide points: Blood samples included most of the expanded thyroid clonotypes exceeding 0.001. Ophthalmopathy could be told apart from stable hyperthyroidism with a 13 V-J model.

It was uncontrolled infection, other autoimmune disease, pregnancy or lactation that excluded patients. V shed 0 bases and J shed 2 bases, with 11 bases lying between them. This CDR3 contains 15 residues. Per germline, CDR1 SGDLS and CDR2 YYNGEE. The source material, RNA transcripts, was used to amplify TCR beta CDR3 regions. When the TCR CDR3 underwent first-round RT-PCR, the HTBI primer set was used. TCRdb recomputed calls from the multiplex PCR reads with MiXCR, one row per CDR3 protein. The sample lists about 640,000 distinct CDR3 sequences, more than 20% occurring once. The J gene is TRBJ1-2, the V gene TRBV9; D gene unclear. The specimen sequenced was blood. The receptor's source is a young man with Graves' ophthalmopathy. The CDR3: CASSVERGLNYGYTF. The CDR3 coding sequence is TGTGCCAGCAGCGTAGAGCGGGGTCTGAACTATGGCTACACCTTC.